Here is one T cell receptor (beta chain) with its context. Antigen: not known. Here immunoSEQ multiplex PCR was the method, and the copy in TCRdb shows in-frame clones only, minus some. The table lists around 23,000 clones, about 95% of them singletons, with 0.24% in the top ten. The germline V and J ends were trimmed by 5 bases and 8 bases, with 16 bases remaining between them. Looked up from germline, CDR1 is LNHNV and CDR2 is YYDKDF (reference sequence). There are 15 residues in the CDR3. The source of the sample is a study of B cell selection in AIRE deficiency. CD4+CD127+ cells were sorted as the conventional CD4 T cells. Broader study findings: Healthy Tconv contained around two fifths of shared healthy Treg sequences; only TCRbeta sequenced. About 30% of healthy-shared Treg TCRbeta sequences appeared in patient Tconv cells. Shorter CDR3s marked shared Treg sequences, biased toward few non-templated insertions.

This sequence originates from a human donor in good health. Sequencing was carried out using CD4+CD127+ conventional T cells sorted from PBMCs. The rearrangement links TRBV15 to TRBJ1-6; D not resolved. The CDR3 DNA follows: TGTGCCACCAGCGTCCGGTCCACCGGAGATTCACCCCTCCACTTT. Translating gives CATSVRSTGDSPLHF.